This is a list of T cell receptor beta chains from one sample in a study of blood T cell repertoires in COVID-19. TCRdb's table, derived via immunoSEQ multiplex PCR, lists solely in-frame clones and lacks some. The table shows some 250,000 clones, with 88% occurring only once. What was sequenced was peripheral blood. All receptors derive from a human donor in a cohort sampled during active COVID-19. CDR3s include the opening cysteine and the closing phenylalanine or tryptophan. The D gene is left open where the match is weak. Clone size appears in some rows only: once, few, many, or a class for an expanded clone.

d_call j_call v_call clone_size cdr3_nt cdr3_aa
TRBD2 TRBJ2-7 TRBV19 - TGTGCCAGTAGTATAGAGCGGGAGTCCCCCTTCAGAGGGAACGAGCAGTACTTC CASSIERESPFRGNEQYF
TRBD1 TRBJ1-2 TRBV29-1 - TGCAGCGTCGCACCCCGGACAGGAATGAACTATGGCTACACCTTC CSVAPRTGMNYGYTF
- TRBJ2-7 TRBV28 - TGTGCCAGCAGTTTCCCCTCGGCAGGGCAGTACTTC CASSFPSAGQYF
TRBD2 TRBJ2-3 TRBV7-7 - TGTGCTAGCAGCCCGGGACTAGGTTACACAGATACGCAGTATTTT CASSPGLGYTDTQYF
- TRBJ1-1 TRBV29-1 - TGCAGCGTTGTGTCAGGGGTTCGTACTGAAGCTTTCTTT CSVVSGVRTEAFF
TRBD1 TRBJ2-2 TRBV18 - TGTGCCAGCTCAACCGGGACAGGAGGAACCGGGGAGCTGTTTTTT CASSTGTGGTGELFF
- TRBJ2-2 TRBV6-5 once TGTGCCAGCAGTTACTCACAGGGTCCAACCGGGGAGCTGTTTTTT CASSYSQGPTGELFF
- TRBJ2-7 TRBV27 - TGTGCCAGCAGTTTATCTAGGGTAGCGGATTTCTACGAGCAGTACTTC CASSLSRVADFYEQYF
TRBD2 TRBJ2-1 TRBV14 - TGTGCCAGCAGCCAATGGACTAGCGTTTACAATGAGCAGTTCTTC CASSQWTSVYNEQFF
TRBD1 TRBJ1-2 TRBV5-4 - TGTGCCAGCAGCCCCGGGACAGTTTTCAACTATGGCTACACCTTC CASSPGTVFNYGYTF
- TRBJ2-6 TRBV28 - TGTGCCAGCAGTCGACTCGCTGTCTACTCTGGGGCCAACGTCCTGACTTTC CASSRLAVYSGANVLTF
- TRBJ1-1 TRBV6-5 - TGTGCCAGCAGTTACCAGGTGTTGAACACTGAAGCTTTCTTT CASSYQVLNTEAFF
- TRBJ2-7 TRBV5-1 - TGCGCCAGCAGGAGACAAGTCTCCTACGAGCAGTACTTC CASRRQVSYEQYF
TRBD1 TRBJ2-7 TRBV27 - TGTGCCAGCAGTCTATACAGGGGTGGGGAGCAGTACTTC CASSLYRGGEQYF
- TRBJ1-2 TRBV19 - TGTGCCAGTAGCCCCCCCGGGGGGGGTGGTTCCGACTATGGCTACACCTTC CASSPPGGGGSDYGYTF
TRBD1 TRBJ1-6 TRBV2 - TGTGCCAGCAGTGCCCCGGGACAGAATAATTCACCCCTCCACTTT CASSAPGQNNSPLHF
TRBD1 TRBJ2-5 TRBV25-1 - TGTGCCAGCAGTGCTAGGACAGGGGAAGAGACCCAGTACTTC CASSARTGEETQYF
- TRBJ2-7 TRBV30 - TGTGCCTGGAGTGTAAGCGGCCGATCCTACGAGCAGTACTTC CAWSVSGRSYEQYF
- TRBJ1-1 TRBV10-1 - TGCGCCAGCAGCCCCCCTCACCGGGACAATCAGGGGTACACTGAAGCTTTCTTT CASSPPHRDNQGYTEAFF
TRBD2 TRBJ2-7 TRBV3-1/TRBV3-2 - TGTGCCAGCAGCCAGGATTCGACTAGCGGCTCCTACGAGCAGTACTTC CASSQDSTSGSYEQYF
- TRBJ2-7 TRBV6-5 - TGTGCCAGCAGGAACCGGGTCGGAAACTACGAGCAGTACTTC CASRNRVGNYEQYF
- TRBJ1-2 TRBV6-1 - TGTGCCAGCAGTGAAGAACGGGGGACTAACTATGGCTACACCTTC CASSEERGTNYGYTF
- TRBJ2-5 TRBV11-2 - TGTGCCAGCAGCCTCACCCCGGGGACAAGGACCGAGACCCAGTACTTC CASSLTPGTRTETQYF
TRBD2 TRBJ2-7 TRBV5-1 - TGCGCCAGCAGCTCCGGGACTAGCGGTAGCTACGAGCAGTACTTC CASSSGTSGSYEQYF
- TRBJ2-7 TRBV21-1 - TGTGCCAGCAGCAAAGTGGGCACTTACGAGCAGTACTTC CASSKVGTYEQYF
- TRBJ2-5 TRBV5-1 once TGCGCCAGCAGCTTGGGACAGACTAATCCGGAGGGCGAGACCCAGTACTTC CASSLGQTNPEGETQYF
- TRBJ2-7 TRBV11-2 - TGTGCCAGCAGCTTAGATCTGGGGAGTTCCTACGAGCAGTACTTC CASSLDLGSSYEQYF
- TRBJ1-1 TRBV30 - TGTGCCTGGAACCCGGGTGGCACTGAAGCTTTCTTT CAWNPGGTEAFF
TRBD1 TRBJ2-7 TRBV27 - TGTGCCAGCAGTATCCGGGACAGTACCTACGAGCAGTACTTC CASSIRDSTYEQYF
- TRBJ2-5 TRBV5-1 - TGCGCCAGCAGCCCCCGGGTCAGGGAAGAGACCCAGTACTTC CASSPRVREETQYF
- TRBJ1-6 TRBV18 - TGTGCCAGCTCACTTCCCGGACAGCGTTATAATTCACCCCTCCACTTT CASSLPGQRYNSPLHF
- TRBJ1-1 TRBV5-6 - TGTGCCAGCAGCTACCACCCAGCGGTGGACACTGAAGCTTTCTTT CASSYHPAVDTEAFF
- TRBJ1-2 TRBV6-1 - TGTGCCAGCAGTGAACTGTTTGGAGGGAACTATGGCTACACCTTC CASSELFGGNYGYTF
- TRBJ2-5 TRBV21-1 - TGTGCCAGCAGCAAACTAGCGGGGGAGCCTAGGGCCCAGTACTTC CASSKLAGEPRAQYF
TRBD2 TRBJ2-2 TRBV3-1/TRBV3-2 once TGTGCCAGCAGCCCCCAACTAGCGGGAGGTGCCGGGGAGCTGTTTTTT CASSPQLAGGAGELFF
- TRBJ1-2 TRBV9 - TGTGCCAGCAGCGTTACCTCCGGTATCGACTATGGCTACACCTTC CASSVTSGIDYGYTF
- TRBJ2-7 TRBV9 - TGTGCCAGCAGCGTAGCCCCAGGGACCTACGAGCAGTACTTC CASSVAPGTYEQYF
TRBD1 TRBJ2-7 TRBV5-1 - TGCGCCAGCAGCCCCCGGGACAGGGAAGACTACGAGCAGTACTTC CASSPRDREDYEQYF
TRBD2 TRBJ2-3 TRBV3-1/TRBV3-2 - TGTGCCAGCAGCCTGACTAGCGGGAGCCTCACAGATACGCAGTATTTT CASSLTSGSLTDTQYF
- TRBJ1-2 TRBV6-5 - TGTGCCAGCACGAATTCGGGGGGTTACTATGGCTACACCTTC CASTNSGGYYGYTF
TRBD1 TRBJ1-1 TRBV4-3 - TGCGCCAGCAGCCAAGATTTCTGGACAGGTGTCAACACTGAAGCTTTCTTT CASSQDFWTGVNTEAFF
- TRBJ1-2 TRBV30 - TGTGCCTGGAGTTTGGCAGAAAGAGGCTACACCTTC CAWSLAERGYTF